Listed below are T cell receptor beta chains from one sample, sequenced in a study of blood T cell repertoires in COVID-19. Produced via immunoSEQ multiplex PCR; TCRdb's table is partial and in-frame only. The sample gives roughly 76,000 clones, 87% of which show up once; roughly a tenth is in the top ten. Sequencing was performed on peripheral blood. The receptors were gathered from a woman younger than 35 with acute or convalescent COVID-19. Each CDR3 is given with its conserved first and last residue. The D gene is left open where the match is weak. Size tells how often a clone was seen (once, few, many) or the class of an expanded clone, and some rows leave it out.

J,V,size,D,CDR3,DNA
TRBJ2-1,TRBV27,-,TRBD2,CASSPTPLLAGEYNEQFF,TGTGCCAGCAGTCCTACTCCCTTACTAGCGGGAGAATACAATGAGCAGTTCTTC
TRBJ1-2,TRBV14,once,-,CASRVLEQGEENYGYTF,TGTGCCAGCAGAGTCCTCGAACAGGGAGAAGAGAACTATGGCTACACCTTC
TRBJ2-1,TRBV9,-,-,CASSPRTGRENEQFF,TGTGCCAGCAGCCCTCGGACAGGGAGGGAAAATGAGCAGTTCTTC
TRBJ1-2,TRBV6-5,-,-,CASSSLGANYGYTF,TGTGCCAGCAGTTCGCTAGGAGCAAACTATGGCTACACCTTC
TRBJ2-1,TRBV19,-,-,CASSIRWEPYNEQFF,TGTGCCAGTAGTATAAGGTGGGAGCCCTACAATGAGCAGTTCTTC
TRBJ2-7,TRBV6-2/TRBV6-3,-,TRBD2,CASSYRLAGLYEQYF,TGTGCCAGCAGTTATCGGCTAGCGGGGCTCTACGAGCAGTACTTC
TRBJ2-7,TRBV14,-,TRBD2,CASSRTRSSYEQYF,TGTGCCAGCAGCCGGACTAGGAGCTCCTACGAGCAGTACTTC
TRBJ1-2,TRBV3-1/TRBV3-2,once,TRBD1,CASRPGQGNYGYTF,TGTGCCAGCCGGCCGGGACAGGGGAACTATGGCTACACCTTC
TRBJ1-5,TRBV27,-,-,CASSLGVGGPQHF,TGTGCCAGCAGTTTAGGGGTTGGAGGGCCCCAGCATTTT
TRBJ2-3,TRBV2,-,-,CASSESDTQYF,TGTGCCAGCAGTGAGAGTGATACGCAGTATTTT
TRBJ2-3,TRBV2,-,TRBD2,CASSEAGGSTDTQYF,TGTGCCAGCAGTGAGGCGGGGGGAAGCACAGATACGCAGTATTTT
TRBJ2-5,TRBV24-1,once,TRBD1,CATSDSTGSVRETQYF,TGTGCCACCAGTGATTCGACAGGGAGTGTTCGAGAGACCCAGTACTTC
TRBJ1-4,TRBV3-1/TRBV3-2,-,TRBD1,CASSQESRGREKLFF,TGTGCCAGCAGCCAAGAGTCCAGGGGGCGTGAAAAACTGTTTTTT
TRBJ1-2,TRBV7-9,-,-,CASSLRDTDGYTF,TGTGCCAGCAGCTTACGGGACACCGATGGCTACACCTTC
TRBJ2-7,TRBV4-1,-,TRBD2,CASSTRLADSSYEQYF,TGCGCCAGCAGCACCCGACTAGCAGACAGCTCCTACGAGCAGTACTTC
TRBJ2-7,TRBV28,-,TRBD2,CASSFAGRGSYEQYF,TGTGCCAGCAGTTTCGCAGGGAGGGGATCCTACGAGCAGTACTTC
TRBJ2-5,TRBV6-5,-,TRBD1,CASSWTGVETQYF,TGTGCCAGCAGTTGGACAGGGGTAGAGACCCAGTACTTC
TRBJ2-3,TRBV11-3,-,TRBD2,CASSQREVDTQYF,TGTGCCAGCAGCCAGCGGGAGGTAGATACGCAGTATTTT
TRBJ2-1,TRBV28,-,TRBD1,CASSRWTGGSYNEQFF,TGTGCCAGCAGTCGATGGACAGGGGGCTCCTACAATGAGCAGTTCTTC
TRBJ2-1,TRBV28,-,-,CASRITWGDNEQFF,TGTGCCAGCAGGATTACATGGGGGGACAATGAGCAGTTCTTC
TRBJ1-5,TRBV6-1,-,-,CASSEASGNQPQHF,TGTGCCAGCAGTGAAGCGTCGGGGAATCAGCCCCAGCATTTT
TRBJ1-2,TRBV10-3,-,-,CAISGTGTLIGYTF,TGTGCCATCAGTGGGACCGGGACATTAATTGGCTACACCTTC
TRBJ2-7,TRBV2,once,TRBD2,CASKPGLVFYEQYF,TGTGCCAGCAAACCGGGACTAGTTTTTTACGAGCAGTACTTC
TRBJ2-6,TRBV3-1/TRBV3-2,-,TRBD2,CASSQALSGRSSGANVLTF,TGTGCCAGCAGCCAAGCTCTGAGCGGGAGGTCTTCTGGGGCCAACGTCCTGACTTTC
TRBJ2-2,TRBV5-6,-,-,CASSQGGGELFF,TGTGCCAGCAGTCAGGGAGGCGGGGAGCTGTTTTTT
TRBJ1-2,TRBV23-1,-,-,CASSQGSPGLAGYTF,TGCGCCAGCAGTCAAGGATCCCCAGGCCTAGCGGGCTACACCTTC
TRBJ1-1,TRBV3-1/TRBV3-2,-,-,CASSQVVDTEAFF,TGTGCCAGCAGCCAAGTTGTCGACACTGAAGCTTTCTTT
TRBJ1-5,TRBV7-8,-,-,CASSSAGRASNQPQHF,TGTGCCAGCAGCTCGGCAGGGAGGGCTAGCAATCAGCCCCAGCATTTT
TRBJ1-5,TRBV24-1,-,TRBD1,CATSAPGPHDRGEDYSNQPQHF,TGTGCCACCAGTGCCCCTGGGCCTCATGACAGGGGAGAAGATTATAGCAATCAGCCCCAGCATTTT
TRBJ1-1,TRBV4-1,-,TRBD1,CASSQGQGPNTEAFF,TGCGCCAGCAGCCAGGGACAGGGACCGAACACTGAAGCTTTCTTT
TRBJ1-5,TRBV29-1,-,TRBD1,CSVYTGDSNQPQHF,TGCAGCGTATACACAGGGGATAGCAATCAGCCCCAGCATTTT
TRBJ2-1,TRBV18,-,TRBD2,CASSPRGLAGGYEQFF,TGTGCCAGCTCACCACGGGGGCTAGCGGGAGGCTATGAGCAGTTCTTC
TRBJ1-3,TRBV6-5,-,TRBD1,CATGRDREYGNTIYF,TGTGCCACTGGGAGGGACAGGGAGTATGGAAACACCATATATTTT
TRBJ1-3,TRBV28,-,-,CASSGDTRTGNTIYF,TGTGCCAGCAGTGGGGACACCCGCACTGGAAACACCATATATTTT
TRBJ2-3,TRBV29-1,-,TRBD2,CSVVPGLVFADTQYF,TGCAGCGTTGTTCCGGGACTAGTATTTGCAGATACGCAGTATTTT
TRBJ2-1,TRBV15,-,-,CATSLTPGSYNEQFF,TGTGCCACCAGCCTGACTCCGGGGTCCTACAATGAGCAGTTCTTC